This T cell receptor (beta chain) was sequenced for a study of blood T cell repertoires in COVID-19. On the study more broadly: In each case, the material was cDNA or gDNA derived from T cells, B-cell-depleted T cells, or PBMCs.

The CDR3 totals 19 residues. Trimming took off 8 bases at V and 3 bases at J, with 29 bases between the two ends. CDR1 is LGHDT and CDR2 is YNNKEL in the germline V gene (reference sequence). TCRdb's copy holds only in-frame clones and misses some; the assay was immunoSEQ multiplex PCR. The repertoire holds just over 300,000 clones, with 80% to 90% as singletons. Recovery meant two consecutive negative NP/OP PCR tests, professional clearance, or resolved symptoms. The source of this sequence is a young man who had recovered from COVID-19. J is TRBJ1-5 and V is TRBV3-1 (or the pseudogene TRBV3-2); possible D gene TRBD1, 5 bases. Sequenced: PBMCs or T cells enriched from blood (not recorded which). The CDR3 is CASFRRRMGPKLINQPQHF. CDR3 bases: TGTGCCAGCTTTCGTCGGCGGATGGGGCCAAAACTCATCAATCAGCCCCAGCATTTT.